The text below deals with one TCR beta chain. Its antigen is still unknown. The same CDR3 also results from other DNA sequences found in this sample. The record originates from a study of metastatic and nonmetastatic thyroid tumors. Overall study: Thyroid patients, malignant and benign, had repertoires compared across blood and tumor or nodule tissue.

Regarding the study as a whole: The study reportedly found significantly higher TCR beta diversity in malignant thyroid tumors than benign nodules, in blood and tumor.

Thyroid surgery was preceded by no treatment in any patient. The authors' processing: Clinicopathological groups of papillary thyroid cancer showed CDR3 differences that were used to build a distant-metastasis classifier. TCRdb re-analyzed the PCR reads through MiXCR. V and J calls and clone size were set by TCRdb, not the authors. This sample has 90,000 or so clones, with around 9.1% found just once. The sequencing input was blood. The sequence was obtained from a female donor with papillary thyroid cancer or a benign thyroid nodule (not recorded which). Some clones in this sample may be carry-over from other donors' samples.

As DNA, the CDR3 is TGCAGTGCTAGATTGTATAGGGGGGGGCAAGAGACCCAGTACTTC. Its protein is CSARLYRGGQETQYF. The rearrangement joins TRBV20-1 to TRBJ2-5; TRBD2 is a possible D gene (7 bases). Trimming left V 2 bases short and J 2 bases short, with 15 bases between. This CDR3 contains 15 residues. Germline V lookup: CDR1 DFQATT, CDR2 SNEGSKA (reference sequence).